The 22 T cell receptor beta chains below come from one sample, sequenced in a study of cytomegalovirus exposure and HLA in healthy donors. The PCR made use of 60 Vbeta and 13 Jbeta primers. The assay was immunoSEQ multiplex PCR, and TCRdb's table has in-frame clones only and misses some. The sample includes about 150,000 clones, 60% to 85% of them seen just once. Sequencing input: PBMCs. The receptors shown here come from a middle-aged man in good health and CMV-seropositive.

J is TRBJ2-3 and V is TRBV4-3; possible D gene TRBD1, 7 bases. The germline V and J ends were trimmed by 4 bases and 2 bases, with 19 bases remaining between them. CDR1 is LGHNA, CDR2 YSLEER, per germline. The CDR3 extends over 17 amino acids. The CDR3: CASSPGTAGAITDTQYF. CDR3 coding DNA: TGCGCCAGCAGCCCCGGGACAGCGGGCGCTATCACAGATACGCAGTATTTT.

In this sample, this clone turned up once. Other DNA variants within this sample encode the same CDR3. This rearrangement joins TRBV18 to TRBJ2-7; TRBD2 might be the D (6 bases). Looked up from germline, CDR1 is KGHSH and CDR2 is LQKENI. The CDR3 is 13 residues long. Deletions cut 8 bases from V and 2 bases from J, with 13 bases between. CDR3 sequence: CASRRDSAYEQYF. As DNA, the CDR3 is TGTGCCAGCCGACGGGACTCGGCCTACGAGCAGTACTTC.

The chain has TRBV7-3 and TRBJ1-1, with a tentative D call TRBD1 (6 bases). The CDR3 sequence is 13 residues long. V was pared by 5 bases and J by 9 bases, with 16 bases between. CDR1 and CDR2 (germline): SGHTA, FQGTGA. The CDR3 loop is CASSATGSNQAFF. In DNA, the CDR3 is TGTGCCAGCAGCGCTACAGGGTCCAATCAAGCTTTCTTT.

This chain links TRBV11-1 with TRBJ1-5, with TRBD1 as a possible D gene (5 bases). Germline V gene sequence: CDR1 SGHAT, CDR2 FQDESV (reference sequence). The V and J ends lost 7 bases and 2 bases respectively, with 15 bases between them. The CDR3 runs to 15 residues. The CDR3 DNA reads TGTGCCAGCACCAAGGGGACTCCTTGCAATCAGCCCCAGCATTTT. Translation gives CASTKGTPCNQPQHF.

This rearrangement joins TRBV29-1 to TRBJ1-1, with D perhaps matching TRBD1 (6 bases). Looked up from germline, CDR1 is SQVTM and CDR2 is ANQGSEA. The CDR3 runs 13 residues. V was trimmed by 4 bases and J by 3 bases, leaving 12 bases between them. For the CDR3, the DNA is TGCAGCGTTGTGGGGGGGCCTGACACTGAAGCTTTCTTT. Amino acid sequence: CSVVGGPDTEAFF.

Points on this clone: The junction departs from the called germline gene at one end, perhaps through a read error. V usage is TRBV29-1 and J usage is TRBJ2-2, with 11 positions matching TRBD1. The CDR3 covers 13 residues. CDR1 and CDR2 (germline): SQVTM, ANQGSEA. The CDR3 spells CSVGQGATGELFF. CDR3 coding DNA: TGCAGTGTTGGACAGGGGGCGACCGGGGAGCTGTTTTTT.

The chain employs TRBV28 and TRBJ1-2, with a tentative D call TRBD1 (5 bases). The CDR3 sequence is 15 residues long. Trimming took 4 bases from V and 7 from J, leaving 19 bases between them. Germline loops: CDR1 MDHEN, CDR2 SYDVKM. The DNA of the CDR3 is TGTGCCAGCAGTTCCCGGGCGGGGGTAACAAGTGGCTACACCTTC. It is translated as CASSSRAGVTSGYTF.

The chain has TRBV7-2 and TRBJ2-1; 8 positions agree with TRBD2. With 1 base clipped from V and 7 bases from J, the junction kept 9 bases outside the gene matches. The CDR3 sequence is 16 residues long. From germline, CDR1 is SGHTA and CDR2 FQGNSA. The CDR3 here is CASSLGPSGSFNEQFF. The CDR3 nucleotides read TGTGCCAGCAGCTTAGGGCCTAGCGGGTCCTTTAATGAGCAGTTCTTC.

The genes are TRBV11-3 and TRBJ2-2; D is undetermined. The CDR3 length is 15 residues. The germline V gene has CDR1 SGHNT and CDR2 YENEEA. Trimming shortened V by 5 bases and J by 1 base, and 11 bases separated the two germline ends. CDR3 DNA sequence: TGTGCCAGCAGCCTAGGGTCGGGGAACACCGGGGAGCTGTTTTTT. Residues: CASSLGSGNTGELFF.

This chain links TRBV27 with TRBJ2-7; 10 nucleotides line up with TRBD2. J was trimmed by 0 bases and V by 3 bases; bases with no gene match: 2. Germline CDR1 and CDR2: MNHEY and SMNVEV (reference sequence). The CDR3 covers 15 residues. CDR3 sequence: CASSFRLAGSYEQYF. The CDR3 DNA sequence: TGTGCCAGCAGTTTCAGACTAGCGGGCTCCTACGAGCAGTACTTC.

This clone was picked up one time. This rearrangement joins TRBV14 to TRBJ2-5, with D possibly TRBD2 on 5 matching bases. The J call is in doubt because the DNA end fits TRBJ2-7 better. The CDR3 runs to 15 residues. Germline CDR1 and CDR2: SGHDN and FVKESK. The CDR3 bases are TGTGCCAGCAGCCAAGAGTCCGAGGGCCGCTACGAGCAGTACTTC. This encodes CASSQESEGRYEQYF.

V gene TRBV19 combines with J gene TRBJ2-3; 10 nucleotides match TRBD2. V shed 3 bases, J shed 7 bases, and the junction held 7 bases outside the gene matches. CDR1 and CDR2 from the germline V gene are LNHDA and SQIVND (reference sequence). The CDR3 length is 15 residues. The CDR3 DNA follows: TGTGCCAGTAGTATTCGGCTAGCGGGAGTGCATACGCAGTATTTT. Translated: CASSIRLAGVHTQYF.

The CDR3, as DNA: TGTGCCAGCAGTGACGTAGAATGGCAGGATACCTCCTACGAGCAGTACTTC. This gives the protein CASSDVEWQDTSYEQYF. The V and J genes are TRBV6-4 and TRBJ2-7, with no clear D. Germline CDR1 is MRHNA and CDR2 is SNTAGT. The CDR3 sequence is 17 residues long. Deletions cut 2 bases from V and 0 bases from J, with 17 bases between.

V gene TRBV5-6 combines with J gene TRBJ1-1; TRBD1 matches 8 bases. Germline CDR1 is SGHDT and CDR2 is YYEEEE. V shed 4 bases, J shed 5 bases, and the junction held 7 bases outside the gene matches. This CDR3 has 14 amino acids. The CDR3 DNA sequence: TGTGCCAGCAGCATTGCAGGGGGCGCAACTGAAGCTTTCTTT. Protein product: CASSIAGGATEAFF.

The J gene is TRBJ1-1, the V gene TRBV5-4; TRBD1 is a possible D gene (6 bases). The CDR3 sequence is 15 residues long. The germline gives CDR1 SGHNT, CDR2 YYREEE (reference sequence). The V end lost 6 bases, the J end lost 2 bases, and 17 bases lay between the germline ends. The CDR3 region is CASMERVGTNTEAFF. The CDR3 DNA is TGTGCCAGCATGGAACGGGTGGGGACAAACACTGAAGCTTTCTTT.

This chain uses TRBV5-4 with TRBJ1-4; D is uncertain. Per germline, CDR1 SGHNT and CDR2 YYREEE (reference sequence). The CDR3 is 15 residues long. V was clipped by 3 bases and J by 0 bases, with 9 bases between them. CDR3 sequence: CASSSNGATNEKLFF. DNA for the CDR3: TGTGCCAGCAGCTCCAACGGGGCAACTAATGAAAAACTGTTTTTT.

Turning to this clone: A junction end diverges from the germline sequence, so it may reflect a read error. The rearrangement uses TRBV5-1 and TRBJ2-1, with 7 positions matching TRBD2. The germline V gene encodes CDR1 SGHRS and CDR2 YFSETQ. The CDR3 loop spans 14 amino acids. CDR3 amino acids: CASSLMSGTGEPFF. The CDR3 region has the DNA TGCGCCAGCAGCTTAATGAGCGGGACGGGTGAGCCGTTCTTC.

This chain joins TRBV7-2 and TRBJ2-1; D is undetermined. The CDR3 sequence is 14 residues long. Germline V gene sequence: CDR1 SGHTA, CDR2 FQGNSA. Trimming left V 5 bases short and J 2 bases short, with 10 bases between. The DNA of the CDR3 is TGTGCCAGCAGCACCTTAGGAGCCTACAATGAGCAGTTCTTC. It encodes CASSTLGAYNEQFF.

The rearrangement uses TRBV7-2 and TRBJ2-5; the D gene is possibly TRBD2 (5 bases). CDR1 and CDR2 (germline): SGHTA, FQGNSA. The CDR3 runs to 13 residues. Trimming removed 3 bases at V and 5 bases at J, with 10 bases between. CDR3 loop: CASSFSRGETQYF. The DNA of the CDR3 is TGTGCCAGCAGCTTTTCAAGAGGGGAGACCCAGTACTTC.

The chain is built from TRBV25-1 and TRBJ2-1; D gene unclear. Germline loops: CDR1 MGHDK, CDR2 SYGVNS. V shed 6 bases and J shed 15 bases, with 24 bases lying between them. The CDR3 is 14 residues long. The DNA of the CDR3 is TGTGCCAGCAGCCCCTCCGCCACCGACGCGGAACGGTTCTTC. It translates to CASSPSATDAERFF.

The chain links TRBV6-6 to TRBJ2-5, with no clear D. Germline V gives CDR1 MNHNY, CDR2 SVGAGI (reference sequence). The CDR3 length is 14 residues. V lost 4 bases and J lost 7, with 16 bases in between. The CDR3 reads CASSSPSFAGTQYF. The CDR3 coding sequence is TGTGCCAGCAGTTCTCCATCTTTCGCCGGGACCCAGTACTTC.

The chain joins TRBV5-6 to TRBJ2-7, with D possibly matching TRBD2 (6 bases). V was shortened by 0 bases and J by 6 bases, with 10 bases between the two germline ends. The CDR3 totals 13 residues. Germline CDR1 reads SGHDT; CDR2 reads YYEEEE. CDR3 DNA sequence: TGTGCCAGCAGCTTGGCCATGGGGGGCGAGCAGTACTTC. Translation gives CASSLAMGGEQYF. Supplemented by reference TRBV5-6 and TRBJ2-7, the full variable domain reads DAGVTQSPTHLIKTRGQQVTLRCSPKSGHDTVSWYQQALGQGPQFIFQYYEEEERQRGNFPDRFSGHQFPNYSSELNVNALLLGDSALYLCASSLAMGGEQYFGPGTRLTVT.